This TCR beta chain was captured by sequencing in a study of blood T cell repertoires in COVID-19. At the level of the study: PBMCs, B-cell-depleted T cells, or T cells provided the cDNA or gDNA that made up the material.

In the source study's methods: Amplification from reference gene primers served as the basis for estimated nucleated cell counts. Some clones are missing from TCRdb's copy, which holds only in-frame ones; the method was immunoSEQ multiplex PCR. The V and J calls and clone size come from that table; D and trimming were worked out from the DNA. Of some 170,000 clones detected, 80% to 90% appear once; the ten largest clones hold roughly 1.6%. The CDR3 length is 13 residues. The germline V gene has CDR1 SNHLY and CDR2 FYNNEI. Trimming left V 6 bases short and J 7 bases short, with 13 bases between. Sample: peripheral blood. The V and J genes are TRBV2 and TRBJ1-5; D uncertain. This receptor was taken from a woman between 50 and 59 years old with acute or convalescent COVID-19. The CDR3 reads CASRVDAGQPQHF. The CDR3 coding sequence is TGTGCCAGCAGGGTGGACGCGGGACAGCCCCAGCATTTT.